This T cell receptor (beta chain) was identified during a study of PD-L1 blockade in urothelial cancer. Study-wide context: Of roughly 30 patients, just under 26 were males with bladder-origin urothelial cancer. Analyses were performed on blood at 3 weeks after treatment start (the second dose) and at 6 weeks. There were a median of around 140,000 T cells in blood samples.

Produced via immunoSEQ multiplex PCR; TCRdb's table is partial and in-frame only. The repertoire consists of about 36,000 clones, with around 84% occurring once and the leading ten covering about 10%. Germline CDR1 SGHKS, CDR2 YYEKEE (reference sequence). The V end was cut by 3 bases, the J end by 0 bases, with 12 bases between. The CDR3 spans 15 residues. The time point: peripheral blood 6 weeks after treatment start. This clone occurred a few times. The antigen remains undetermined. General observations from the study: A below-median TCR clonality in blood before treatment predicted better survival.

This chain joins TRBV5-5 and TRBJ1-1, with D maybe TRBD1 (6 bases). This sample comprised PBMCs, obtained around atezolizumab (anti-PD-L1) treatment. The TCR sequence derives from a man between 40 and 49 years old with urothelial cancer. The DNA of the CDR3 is TGTGCCAGCAGCTCCGTCGGACAGCTGAACACTGAAGCTTTCTTT. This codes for CASSSVGQLNTEAFF. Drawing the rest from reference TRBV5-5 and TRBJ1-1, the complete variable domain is DAGVTQSPTHLIKTRGQQVTLRCSPISGHKSVSWYQQVLGQGPQFIFQYYEKEERGRGNFPDRFSARQFPNYSSELNVNALLLGDSALYLCASSSVGQLNTEAFFGQGTRLTVV.